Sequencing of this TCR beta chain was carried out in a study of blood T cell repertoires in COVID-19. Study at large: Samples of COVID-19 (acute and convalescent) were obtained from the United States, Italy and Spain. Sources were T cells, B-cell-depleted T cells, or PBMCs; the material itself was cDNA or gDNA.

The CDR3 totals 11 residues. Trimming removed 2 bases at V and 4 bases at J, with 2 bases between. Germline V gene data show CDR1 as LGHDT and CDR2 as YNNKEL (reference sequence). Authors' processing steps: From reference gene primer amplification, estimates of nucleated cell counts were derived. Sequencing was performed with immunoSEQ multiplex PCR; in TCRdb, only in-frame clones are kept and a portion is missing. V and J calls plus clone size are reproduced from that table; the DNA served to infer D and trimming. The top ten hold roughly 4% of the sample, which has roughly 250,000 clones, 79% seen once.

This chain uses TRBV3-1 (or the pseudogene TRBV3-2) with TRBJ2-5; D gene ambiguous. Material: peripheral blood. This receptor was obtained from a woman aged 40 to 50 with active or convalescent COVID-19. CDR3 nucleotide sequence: TGTGCCAGCAGCCAACTAGAGACCCAGTACTTC. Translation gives CASSQLETQYF.